This note documents a single T cell receptor beta chain sequence. Its specificity is unknown. Germline CDR1 SQVTM, CDR2 ANQGSEA. This CDR3 spans 15 amino acids. The V and J ends lost 0 bases and 3 bases, in that order; junction bases with no gene match: 8. The naive CD8 fraction comprised CD45RO-negative cells positively selected for CCR7 and excluded terminally differentiated effector memory CD45RA+ cells. This sample was taken from a study of shared clonotypes between healthy human individuals. Study-wide context: Per-donor plates numbered three CD4 naive, three CD4 memory, two CD8 naive and one CD8 memory.

Findings and limits, study-wide: Generally, naive subsets came out with larger estimated richness than memory subsets. Sampling covered blood only; tissue repertoires likely differ. Shared clonotypes across all four donors exceeded non-shared ones in generation probability.

Sequencing used immunoSEQ multiplex PCR; TCRdb keeps in-frame clones, though not all of them. The sample has approximately 810,000 clones; 85% to 95% are singletons. The sample consisted of naive CD8+ T cells sorted from blood. The J gene is TRBJ2-7, the V gene TRBV29-1; 7 bases agree with TRBD1. The receptor's source is a man younger than 45 in good health. This CDR3 is CSVEDSTGTVYEQYF. CDR3 coding DNA: TGCAGCGTTGAAGATAGTACAGGGACAGTCTACGAGCAGTACTTC.